One and the same sample provided the 8 T cell receptor beta chains below, sequenced in a study of early T cells in non-severe SARS-CoV-2 infection. Via MiXCR, TCRdb re-called the 5' RACE reads, giving one row per CDR3 protein. The sample has tens of thousands of distinct CDR3 sequences, 10% to 15% seen once. Sequenced here: whole blood, sampled at baseline. The receptors were gathered from an adult who was a healthcare worker with PCR-confirmed SARS-CoV-2 infection or an uninfected control (not recorded which).

The chain has TRBV11-2 and TRBJ2-3; D is undetermined. Looked up from germline, CDR1 is SGHAT and CDR2 is FQNNGV. V was trimmed by 0 bases and J by 14 bases, leaving 15 bases between them. CDR3 length: 13 amino acids. CDR3 sequence (DNA): TGTGCCAGCAGCTTAGATGTCGGCCGTAAGCCGTATTTT. This codes for CASSLDVGRKPYF. Supplemented by reference TRBV11-2 and TRBJ2-3, the full variable domain reads EAGVAQSPRYKIIEKRQSVAFWCNPISGHATLYWYQQILGQGPKLLIQFQNNGVVDDSQLPKDRFSAERLKGVDSTLKIQPAKLEDSAVYLCASSLDVGRKPYFGPGTRLTVL.

The J gene is TRBJ1-2, the V gene TRBV29-1, with D maybe TRBD1 (6 bases). The CDR3 covers 14 residues. V shed 6 bases and J shed 6 bases, with 20 bases lying between them. Germline assignment: CDR1 SQVTM and CDR2 ANQGSEA. This CDR3 reads CSVLRGYPVNGYTF. DNA for the CDR3: TGCAGCGTACTCAGGGGATACCCGGTCAATGGCTACACCTTC.

The chain joins TRBV5-8 to TRBJ2-3; tentative D call: TRBD2 (6 bases). Germline CDR1 is SGHTS and CDR2 is YDEGEE. The CDR3 runs to 15 residues. V was pared by 2 bases and J by 0 bases, with 10 bases between. CDR3 sequence: CASSFGTSSTDTQYF. As DNA, the CDR3 is TGTGCCAGCAGCTTCGGGACTTCTAGCACAGATACGCAGTATTTT. Variable domain in full (rest from reference TRBV5-8 and TRBJ2-3): EAGVTQSPTHLIKTRGQQATLRCSPISGHTSVYWYQQALGLGLQFLLWYDEGEERNRGNFPPRFSGRQFPNYSSELNVNALELEDSALYLCASSFGTSSTDTQYFGPGTRLTVL.

This clonotype was detected ten times or more. The chain couples TRBV2 to TRBJ2-2; D not resolved. CDR1 SNHLY and CDR2 FYNNEI come from the germline V gene. The CDR3 consists of 14 residues. V was trimmed by 8 bases and J by 0 bases, leaving 10 bases between them. Here the CDR3 reads CASRRGSNTGELFF. The DNA of the CDR3 is TGTGCCAGCCGAAGAGGTTCGAACACCGGGGAGCTGTTTTTT.

This clonotype has at least ten counts. The chain links TRBV7-9 to TRBJ1-1; D remains unclear. The CDR3 runs 15 residues. V was trimmed by 4 bases and J by 10 bases, leaving 22 bases between them. The germline CDR1 and CDR2 sequences are SEHNR and FQNEAQ (reference sequence). CDR3 nucleotide sequence: TGTGCCAGCAGCTGGGGATCACGGACGACCGAGCGAGCTTTCTTT. Translating it yields CASSWGSRTTERAFF.

This clonotype was seen repeatedly, ten times or more. The rearrangement links TRBV3-1 to TRBJ1-2, with D possibly TRBD1 on 5 matching bases. Germline V lookup: CDR1 LGHDT, CDR2 YNNKEL (reference sequence). This CDR3 spans 14 amino acids. Trimming pared 2 bases from V and 8 bases from J, leaving 15 bases between. The CDR3 region is CASSQPAQGYGYTF. CDR3 coding DNA: TGTGCCAGCAGCCAACCGGCTCAGGGCTACGGCTACACCTTC.

V is TRBV11-2 and J is TRBJ2-5; 8 bases are shared with TRBD1. The CDR3 consists of 16 residues. Germline lookup yields CDR1 SGHAT and CDR2 FQNNGV. The V gene end was trimmed by 5 bases and the J gene end by 1 base; junction bases not matched to a gene: 9. DNA of the CDR3: TGTGCCAGCAGCCCGGCGGACAGGGCCCCCCAAGAGACCCAGTACTTC. Its protein product is CASSPADRAPQETQYF.

The J gene is TRBJ2-5, the V gene TRBV5-4; TRBD2 is a possible D gene (7 bases). This CDR3 is 16 amino acids long. V was cut by 4 bases and J by 5 bases, with 21 bases left in between. CDR1 SGHNT and CDR2 YYREEE come from the germline V gene (reference sequence). For the CDR3, the DNA is TGTGCCAGCAGCACCGTTGGGGGGGGGCAAATGGAGACCCAGTACTTC. Translated: CASSTVGGGQMETQYF.